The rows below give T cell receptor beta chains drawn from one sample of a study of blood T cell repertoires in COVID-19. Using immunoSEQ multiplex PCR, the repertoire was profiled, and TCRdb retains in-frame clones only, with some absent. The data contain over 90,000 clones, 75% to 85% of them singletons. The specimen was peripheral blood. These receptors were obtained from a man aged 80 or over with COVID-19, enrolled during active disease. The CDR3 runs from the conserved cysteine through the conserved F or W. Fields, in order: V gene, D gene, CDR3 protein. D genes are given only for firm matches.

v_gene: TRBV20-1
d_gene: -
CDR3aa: CSASTTGFSEQYF

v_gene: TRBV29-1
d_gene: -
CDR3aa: CSVDFDQRQGVYNEQFF

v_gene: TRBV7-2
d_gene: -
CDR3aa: CASRGGKKETQYF

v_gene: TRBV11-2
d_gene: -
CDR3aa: CASSRDDHSQYF

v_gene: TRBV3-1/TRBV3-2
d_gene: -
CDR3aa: CASSQDPPTDTQYF

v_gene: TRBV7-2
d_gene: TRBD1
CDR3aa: CASSSGTGGRGYTF

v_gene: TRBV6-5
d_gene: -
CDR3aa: CASSYKRSSYNEQFF

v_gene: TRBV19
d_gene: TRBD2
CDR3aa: CASSIRGVVYEQFF

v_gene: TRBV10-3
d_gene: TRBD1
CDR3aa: CATTYRGRYGYTF

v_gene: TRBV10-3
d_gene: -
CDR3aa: CAARGDQETQYF

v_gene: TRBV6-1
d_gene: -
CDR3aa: CASSEAYQAKGYEQYF

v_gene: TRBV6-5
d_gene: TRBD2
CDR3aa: CASRRAERGAVTQYF

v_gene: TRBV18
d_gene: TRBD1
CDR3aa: CASSPPTGGALNEQFF

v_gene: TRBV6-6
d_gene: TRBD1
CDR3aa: CASSRGQGAGTEAFF

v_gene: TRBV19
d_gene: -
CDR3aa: CASSIGTTYTEAFF

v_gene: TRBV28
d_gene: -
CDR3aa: CASRDFTYEQYF

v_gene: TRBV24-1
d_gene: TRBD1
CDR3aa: CATRRAGGSGEQFF

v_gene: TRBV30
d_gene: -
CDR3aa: CAWSELSSYNEQFF

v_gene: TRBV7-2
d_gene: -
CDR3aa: CASSLRASAGGSPLHF

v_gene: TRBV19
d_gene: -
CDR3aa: CASSIEEGRYNSPLHF

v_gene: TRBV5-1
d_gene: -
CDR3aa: CASSLGGQHFAGEQYF

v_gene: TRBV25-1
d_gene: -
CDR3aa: CASSAGDEAFF